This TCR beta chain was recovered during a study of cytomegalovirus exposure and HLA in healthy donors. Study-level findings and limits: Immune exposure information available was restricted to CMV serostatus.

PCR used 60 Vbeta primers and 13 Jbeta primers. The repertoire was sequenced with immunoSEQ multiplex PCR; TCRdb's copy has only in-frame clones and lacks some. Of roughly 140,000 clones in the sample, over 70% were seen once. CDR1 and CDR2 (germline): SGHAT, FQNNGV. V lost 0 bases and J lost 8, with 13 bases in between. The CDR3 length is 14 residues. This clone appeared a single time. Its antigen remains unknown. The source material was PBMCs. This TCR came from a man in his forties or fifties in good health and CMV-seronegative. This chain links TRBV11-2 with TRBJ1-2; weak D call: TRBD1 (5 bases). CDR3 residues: CASSLEGGASGYTF. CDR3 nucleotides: TGTGCCAGCAGCTTAGAAGGAGGGGCAAGCGGCTACACCTTC.